Here is one T cell receptor (beta chain) with its context. Its antigen remains unknown. This sample stems from a study of cytomegalovirus exposure and HLA in healthy donors. Study-wide results and limits: The majority of CMV-associated TCR beta chains were reported as apparently HLA-restricted in a later analysis. The study found most TCR sequences rare, yet found some public TCRs in many donors.

Germline loops: CDR1 MNHNS, CDR2 SASEGT. J gave up 2 bases and V 3 bases, and 10 bases lay outside the gene matches. This CDR3 comprises 16 residues. PCR involved 60 Vbeta and 13 Jbeta primers. The method was immunoSEQ multiplex PCR; TCRdb's version includes in-frame clones alone and lacks a portion of them. This repertoire includes some 89,000 clones. Donors showed nominal health when sampled, although they likely had unrecorded immune exposures. The specimen was PBMCs. The rearrangement uses TRBV6-1 and TRBJ2-7, with TRBD1 matching 7 bases. This TCR derives from a woman aged 25-40 years in good health and CMV-seronegative. The CDR3: CASSDLGTAPPYEQYF. The CDR3, as DNA: TGTGCCAGCAGTGATTTAGGGACAGCCCCTCCCTACGAGCAGTACTTC.